This T cell receptor (beta chain) emerged from a study of long-term antiretroviral therapy in people with HIV. Survey-level resolution applied to immunoSEQ assay v3.0. What sequencing targeted per sample was about 35,000-55,000 T-cell genomes. Generated by immunoSEQ multiplex PCR, the TCRdb table keeps only in-frame clones and is missing some. The table records around 20,000 clones, 79% of them present only once. Worth noting for this clone: The target antigen is unknown.

Whole-study results and caveats: Those clones which expanded before ART made up the dominant part of the repertoire at all time points.

Before they underwent DNA extraction, samples held roughly 0.95-11 million cryopreserved PBMC. The specimen comprised unsorted PBMCs, sampled at the start of antiretroviral therapy, before treatment. The TCR originated in a man younger than 35 with HIV.

CDR3 sequence: CASSYSVTQETQYF. As DNA, the CDR3 is TGTGCCAGCAGTTACTCGGTGACTCAAGAGACCCAGTACTTC. The genes are TRBV6-6 and TRBJ2-5; D unresolved. V was trimmed by 0 bases and J by 2 bases, leaving 7 bases between them. The CDR3 contains 14 residues. Germline CDR1 is MNHNY and CDR2 is SVGAGI (reference sequence).